These 8 T cell receptor beta chains originate from one sample sequenced in a study of human T cells and chemical hapten exposure. TCRdb redid the calling of the RACE reads with MiXCR, one entry per CDR3 protein. The sample has over 35,000 distinct CDR3 sequences, approximately 9% seen once; the top ten hold 14% to 15%. Time point noted: patch test 2, 6 weeks after DPC sensitization. Treatment defined: therapeutic diphenylcyclopropenone sensitization with weekly scalp DPC. This specimen was whole blood, taken in connection with sensitization to the hapten diphenylcyclopropenone (DPC). The receptors here all came from a middle-aged woman with alopecia areata. Some clones in this sample may be carry-over from other donors' samples.

In this sample, this clonotype turned up many times. The V and J genes are TRBV4-3 and TRBJ2-5; 8 nucleotides agree with TRBD2. V dropped 2 bases and J dropped 1; count of bases not matched to a gene: 3. The CDR3 consists of 15 residues. Germline V CDR1 and CDR2: LGHNA, YSLEER. DNA for the CDR3: TGCGCCAGCAGCCAAACCGGGACTAGCCAAGAGACCCAGTACTTC. Residues: CASSQTGTSQETQYF.

There are a few counts of this clonotype. The CDR3 sequence is CSASPSLAGGRVEQFF. The CDR3 DNA reads as TGCAGTGCTAGTCCCTCCCTGGCGGGGGGGCGCGTTGAGCAGTTCTTC. The rearrangement uses TRBV20-1 and TRBJ2-1; 9 bases match TRBD2. This CDR3 is 16 amino acids long. The trim removed 3 bases at V and 9 bases at J, leaving 15 bases unmatched. Germline assignment: CDR1 DFQATT and CDR2 SNEGSKA (reference sequence).

In its sample, this clonotype was seen a few times. This chain links TRBV6-5 with TRBJ2-3, with 10 nucleotides matching TRBD2. Per germline, CDR1 MNHEY and CDR2 SVGAGI. The V and J ends lost 2 bases and 5 bases, in that order; junction bases with no gene match: 4. CDR3 length: 15 amino acids. CDR3 bases: TGTGCCAGCAGTTACGGGACTAGCGTAATAGATACGCAGTATTTT. Translated: CASSYGTSVIDTQYF.

This clonotype has ten or more counts. The genes are TRBV4-3 and TRBJ2-5; TRBD2 agrees at 9 bases. The V segment lost 4 bases and the J segment 1 base; nucleotides outside the gene matches: 4. The CDR3 runs to 15 residues. Germline V gene data show CDR1 as LGHNA and CDR2 as YSLEER. CDR3 in DNA: TGCGCCAGCAGCCTAAGCGGGGGGCCCCAAGAGACCCAGTACTTC. It encodes CASSLSGGPQETQYF.

This clonotype was picked up many times. The V call is TRBV7-8, the J call TRBJ2-3, with TRBD2 matching 10 bases. With 4 bases clipped from V and 6 bases from J, the junction kept 7 bases outside the gene matches. Germline V gene sequence: CDR1 SGHVS, CDR2 FQNEAQ. There are 15 residues in the CDR3. CDR3 amino acids: CASSSKRGGPDTQYF. In DNA form, the CDR3 reads TGTGCCAGCAGCTCGAAGCGGGGGGGCCCTGATACGCAGTATTTT.

This clonotype is judged medium-sized. V gene TRBV6-2 or TRBV6-3 combines with J gene TRBJ2-7; 8 nucleotides agree with TRBD2. The CDR3 runs 13 residues. CDR1 is MNHEY, CDR2 SVGEGT, per germline. J was trimmed by 5 bases and V by 9 bases; bases with no gene match: 9. Here the CDR3 DNA reads TGTGCCAGTTCACTAGCGGAGTTACACGAGCAGTACTTC. This sequence encodes CASSLAELHEQYF.

The chain is built from TRBV20-1 and TRBJ1-2; D call uncertain. The CDR3 totals 13 residues. Germline lookup yields CDR1 DFQATT and CDR2 SNEGSKA (reference sequence). Trimming cost V 4 bases and J 2 bases, with 11 bases left between them. CDR3 amino acids: CSATNEVNYGYTF. The CDR3 DNA is TGCAGTGCTACAAACGAGGTGAACTATGGCTACACCTTC.

This clonotype has just a few counts. One end of the junction does not line up with germline, which may come from a read error. This sequence joins TRBV6-1 and TRBJ1-5; no definite D call. The CDR3 has 15 amino acids. From germline, CDR1 is MNHNS and CDR2 SASEGT. The DNA for the CDR3 is TGTGCCAGCAGCGAAGTGCGTCCAGTGGTTCAGCCCCAGCATTTT. Encoded protein: CASSEVRPVVQPQHF.